The clone carrying this TCR beta chain was counted a few times. Its target is not known. The data belong to a study of identical twins. General study points: Not following the same donors, the study drew its conclusions from cross-sectional statistical analysis. Models, which agreed with sharing between unrelated individuals, nonetheless underestimated the out-of-frame TCR alpha sharing seen in monozygotic twins.

Germline values: CDR1 LNHDA, CDR2 SQIVND (reference sequence). The ends lost 1 base at V and 0 bases at J; junction bases unmatched: 5. This CDR3 has 16 amino acids. Each CDR3 protein is one row after TCRdb ran MiXCR on the 5' RACE reads. This sample yields approximately 670,000 distinct CDR3 sequences, of which 6% to 6.5% are seen a single time; approximately 2% belongs to the top ten. This rearrangement joins TRBV19 to TRBJ1-1; 7 bases match TRBD1. This sequence originates from a man between 18 and 29 years old in good health. The sequenced sample consisted of naive T cells sorted from blood. CDR3: CASSIAVTGVNTEAFF. The DNA of the CDR3 is TGTGCCAGTAGTATAGCCGTTACAGGGGTGAACACTGAAGCTTTCTTT.